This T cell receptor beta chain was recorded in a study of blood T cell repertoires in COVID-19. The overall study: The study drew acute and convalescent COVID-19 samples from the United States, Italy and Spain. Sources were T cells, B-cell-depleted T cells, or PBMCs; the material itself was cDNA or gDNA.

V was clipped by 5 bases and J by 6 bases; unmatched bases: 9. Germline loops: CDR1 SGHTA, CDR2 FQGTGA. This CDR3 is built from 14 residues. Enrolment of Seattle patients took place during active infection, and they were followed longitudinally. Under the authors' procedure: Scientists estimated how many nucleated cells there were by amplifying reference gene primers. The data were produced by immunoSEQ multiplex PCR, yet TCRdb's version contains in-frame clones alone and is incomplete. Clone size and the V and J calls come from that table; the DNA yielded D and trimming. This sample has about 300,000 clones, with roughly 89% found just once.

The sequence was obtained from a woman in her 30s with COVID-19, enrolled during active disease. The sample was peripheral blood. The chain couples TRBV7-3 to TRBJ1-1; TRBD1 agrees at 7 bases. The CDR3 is CASSRDREDPEAFF. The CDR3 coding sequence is TGTGCCAGCAGCCGCGACAGGGAGGACCCTGAAGCTTTCTTT.